These T cell receptor beta chains were read from a single sample in a study of blood T cell repertoires in COVID-19. Sequencing was performed with immunoSEQ multiplex PCR; in TCRdb, only in-frame clones are kept and a portion is missing. The sample gives roughly 33,000 clones, roughly 85% of which show up once; approximately 15% is in the top ten. Sample: peripheral blood. These TCRs come from a human donor with acute or convalescent COVID-19. The donor label of this sample is uncertain. The CDR3 runs from the conserved cysteine through the conserved F or W. D genes are given only for firm matches. Part of the rows lack a size; the others show once, few, many or a class for expanded clones.

j_call	clone_size	d_call	v_call	cdr3_nt	cdr3_aa
TRBJ2-6	.	.	TRBV19	TGTGCCAGTACGGTCTCTGGGGCCAACGTCCTGACTTTC	CASTVSGANVLTF
TRBJ2-3	.	.	TRBV9	TGTGCCAGCAGCGTAGGCCCAGGGAGGACAGATACGCAGTATTTT	CASSVGPGRTDTQYF
TRBJ1-2	.	.	TRBV6-2/TRBV6-3	TGTGCCAGCAGCGTCCACGGGGGTAACTATGGCTACACCTTC	CASSVHGGNYGYTF
TRBJ2-5	.	TRBD1	TRBV9	TGTGCCAGCAGCGGCTCGACAGGGATGGAGACCCAGTACTTC	CASSGSTGMETQYF
TRBJ2-7	once	TRBD2	TRBV30	TGTGCCTGGAGGCACTACTTTGGGACTAGCGGGAGACCCTACGAGCAGTACTTC	CAWRHYFGTSGRPYEQYF
TRBJ1-2	.	.	TRBV6-5	TGTGCCAGCAGTTTGGACAGTCTTAACTATGGCTACACCTTC	CASSLDSLNYGYTF
TRBJ1-2	.	TRBD1	TRBV4-3	TGCGCCAGCAAGCCCGGGACAGGGGATAACTATGGCTACACCTTC	CASKPGTGDNYGYTF
TRBJ1-2	.	.	TRBV5-6	TGTGCCAGCAGCTCCTCCGAGGTTAACTATGGCTACACCTTC	CASSSSEVNYGYTF
TRBJ2-3	few	.	TRBV12-3/TRBV12-4	TGTGCCAGCACGGCAGGCTTCACAGATACGCAGTATTTT	CASTAGFTDTQYF
TRBJ1-1	once	TRBD1	TRBV2	TGTGCCAGCACTTCGACAGGGGGTCGCGACACTGAAGCTTTCTTT	CASTSTGGRDTEAFF
TRBJ2-5	.	.	TRBV7-9	TGTGCCAGCAGCTTAGACCGGGACACATCGTACCAAGAGACCCAGTACTTC	CASSLDRDTSYQETQYF
TRBJ1-1	once	TRBD1	TRBV29-1	TGCAGCCACAAACAGGGGGGGAGCACTGAAGCTTTCTTT	CSHKQGGSTEAFF
TRBJ1-1	.	.	TRBV11-3	TGTGCCAGCAGCTTAGCGGGACTGGGCTTGGGGTCTGGAGCTTTCTTT	CASSLAGLGLGSGAFF
TRBJ1-2	.	TRBD1	TRBV12-3/TRBV12-4	TGTGCCAGCAGTTACACAGGGGGCGGCTACACCTTC	CASSYTGGGYTF
TRBJ1-2	.	.	TRBV2	TGTGCCAGCAGGTCGCGGACAGATCTCCATGGCTACACCTTC	CASRSRTDLHGYTF
TRBJ2-1	.	.	TRBV5-1	TGCGCCAGCAATCAAGCCGGGGGTATATACAATGAGCAGTTCTTC	CASNQAGGIYNEQFF
TRBJ2-1	.	TRBD2	TRBV4-1	TGCGCCAGCAGCCAAGGGCTTATGACTAGCGGTTACAATGAGCAGTTCTTC	CASSQGLMTSGYNEQFF
TRBJ2-3	.	.	TRBV24-1	TGTGCCACCAGTGAGGCGGGGGCTAACGCAGATACGCAGTATTTT	CATSEAGANADTQYF
TRBJ2-7	.	TRBD2	TRBV5-4	TGTGCCAGCAGCCAAGCTCTCGGGACTACCGGGGCCGAGCAGTACTTC	CASSQALGTTGAEQYF
TRBJ2-1	.	TRBD1	TRBV4-2	TGTGCCAGCAGCCAAGTGGGACAGGTAGAGCAGTTCTTC	CASSQVGQVEQFF
TRBJ1-5	.	.	TRBV19	TGTGCCAGTAGTTTCCAGGAATCGAGCCAGCCCCAGCATTTT	CASSFQESSQPQHF
TRBJ2-1	.	TRBD2	TRBV6-6	TGTGCCAGCAGGTCGGGACTAGAGGCCTACAATGAGCAGTTCTTC	CASRSGLEAYNEQFF
TRBJ2-5	.	.	TRBV27	TGTGCCAGCAGCACGTGGACAGAACAAGAGACCCAGTACTTC	CASSTWTEQETQYF
TRBJ2-5	.	TRBD2	TRBV7-9	TGTGCCAGTTTGGGACTAGCGGAGTACGGGGAGACCCAGTACTTC	CASLGLAEYGETQYF
TRBJ1-1	.	.	TRBV6-5	TGTGCCAGCAGTTACTCGAGGAGAGTCACTGAAGCTTTCTTT	CASSYSRRVTEAFF
TRBJ2-5	once	TRBD2	TRBV7-2	TGTGCCAGCAGCAACCGCGTAGCGGGAGAAGAGACCCAGTACTTC	CASSNRVAGEETQYF
TRBJ1-1	.	.	TRBV5-1	TGCGCCAGCAGCAACGACAGGAACACTGAAGCTTTCTTT	CASSNDRNTEAFF